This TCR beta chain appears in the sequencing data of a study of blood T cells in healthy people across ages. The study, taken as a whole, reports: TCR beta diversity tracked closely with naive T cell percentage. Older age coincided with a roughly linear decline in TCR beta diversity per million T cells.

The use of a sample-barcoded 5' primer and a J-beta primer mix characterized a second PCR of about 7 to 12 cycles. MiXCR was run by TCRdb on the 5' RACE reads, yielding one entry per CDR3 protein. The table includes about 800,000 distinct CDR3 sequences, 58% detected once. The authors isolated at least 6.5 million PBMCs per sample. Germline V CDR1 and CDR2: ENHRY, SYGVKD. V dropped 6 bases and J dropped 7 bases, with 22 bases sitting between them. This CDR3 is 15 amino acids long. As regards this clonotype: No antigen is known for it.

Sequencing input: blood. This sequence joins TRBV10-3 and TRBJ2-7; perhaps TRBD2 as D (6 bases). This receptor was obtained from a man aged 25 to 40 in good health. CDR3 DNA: TGTGCCATCAGGAGGGAGACTAGTCCCTATAATGAGCAGTACTTC. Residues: CAIRRETSPYNEQYF.